A single sample gave rise to the 14 T cell receptor beta chains below, sequenced in a study of T-cell reconstitution after alpha-beta-depleted transplantation in children. Library preparation (for TCRbeta) was performed with unique molecular identifiers. TCRdb itself ran the PCR reads through MiXCR, one entry per CDR3 protein. The data show 350,000 to 500,000 distinct CDR3 sequences, roughly 44% seen once. The sequences come from PBMCs, collected before TCRalphabeta/CD19-depleted stem cell transplant. These TCRs come from a girl aged 2 to 9 with aplastic anemia, due to receive a stem cell transplant.

V is TRBV2 and J is TRBJ1-5, with 11 bases fitting TRBD1. V lost 5 bases, J lost 4 bases, and 10 bases stayed unmatched. The CDR3 totals 17 residues. CDR1 and CDR2 (germline): SNHLY, FYNNEI. In nucleotides, the CDR3 is TGTGCCAGCAGTCACAACCTCGGGACAGGGGGGAATCAGCCCCAGCATTTT. Protein: CASSHNLGTGGNQPQHF.

This clonotype was detected many times. The rearrangement links TRBV9 to TRBJ2-2; TRBD2 aligns across 9 bases. CDR1 is SGDLS, CDR2 YYNGEE, per germline. Unmatched junction bases numbered 8, after V lost 0 bases and J lost 5 bases. CDR3 length equals 17 residues. The CDR3 reads CASSVGTSGLGTGELFF. The DNA for the CDR3 is TGTGCCAGCAGCGTAGGAACTAGCGGGTTAGGGACCGGGGAGCTGTTTTTT.

V is TRBV7-3 and J is TRBJ2-1; 10 bases match TRBD2. This CDR3 has 17 residues. The germline gives CDR1 SGHTA, CDR2 FQGTGA. Trimming removed 0 bases from V and 7 bases from J; junction bases left unmatched: 9. CDR3 DNA sequence: TGTGCCAGCAGCTTAACTAGCGGGAGGTATATGTTGAATGAGCAGTTCTTC. Translating it yields CASSLTSGRYMLNEQFF. The full variable domain, in which reference TRBV7-3 and TRBJ2-1 provide the parts outside the CDR3, is GAGVSQTPSNKVTEKGKYVELRCDPISGHTALYWYRQSLGQGPEFLIYFQGTGAADDSGLPNDRFFAVRPEGSVSTLKIQRTERGDSAVYLCASSLTSGRYMLNEQFFGPGTRLTVL.

This clonotype occurred a few times. The chain is built from TRBV6-1 and TRBJ2-1; TRBD2 is a possible D gene (6 bases). Germline-derived CDR1 and CDR2 are MNHNS and SASEGT. V lost 6 bases to trimming and J lost 0 bases, with 12 bases between them. The CDR3 runs to 15 residues. The CDR3 region is CASRGTFSSYNEQFF. The CDR3 DNA follows: TGTGCCAGCAGGGGGACTTTCAGCTCCTACAATGAGCAGTTCTTC.

The chain recombines TRBV7-2 with TRBJ2-3, with TRBD2 as a possible D gene (6 bases). Germline CDR1 and CDR2: SGHTA and FQGNSA. CDR3 length: 15 amino acids. Trimming took 2 bases from V and 2 from J, leaving 11 bases between them. The CDR3 region has the DNA TGTGCCAGCAGCTTAATTGGGGGGAACACAGATACGCAGTATTTT. Protein: CASSLIGGNTDTQYF.

This clonotype was seen a few times. At one end, the junction sequence differs from germline, possibly due to a read error. The rearrangement uses TRBV12-3 or TRBV12-4 and TRBJ2-1; D is perhaps TRBD2 (7 bases). This CDR3 has 15 residues. CDR3 region: CASSPRGEGVDEHFF. The CDR3 DNA reads TGTGCCAGCAGCCCTCGGGGGGAGGGGGTCGATGAGCATTTCTTC.

This sequence joins TRBV20-1 and TRBJ2-7, with TRBD2 matching over 12 bases. CDR3 size: 15 residues. V was pared by 7 bases and J by 4 bases, with 11 bases of the junction left unmatched. Germline assignment: CDR1 DFQATT and CDR2 SNEGSKA (reference sequence). The CDR3 loop is CSVPTSGGAEYEQYF. CDR3 DNA sequence: TGCAGTGTCCCGACTAGCGGGGGTGCCGAATACGAGCAGTACTTC.

V gene TRBV19 combines with J gene TRBJ2-7; D possibly uses TRBD1 or TRBD2 (5 bases each). Per the germline V gene, CDR1 is LNHDA and CDR2 is SQIVND (reference sequence). The CDR3 totals 16 residues. Trimming took off 1 base at V and 2 bases at J, with 15 bases between the two ends. CDR3 DNA: TGTGCCAGTAGTATAGGTCCGGGACGGAGGACCTACGAGCAGTACTTC. It is translated as CASSIGPGRRTYEQYF.

In this sample, this clonotype turned up a few times. This chain joins TRBV7-2 and TRBJ2-1; D is ambiguous. V gave up 2 bases and J gave up 6 bases, with 17 bases separating them. Looked up from germline, CDR1 is SGHTA and CDR2 is FQGNSA. CDR3 length: 16 amino acids. This CDR3 reads CASSLSTLEWGNEQFF. CDR3 DNA: TGTGCCAGCAGCTTAAGTACCCTAGAGTGGGGCAATGAGCAGTTCTTC.

V is TRBV20-1 and J is TRBJ2-3; 11 bases are shared with TRBD2. The V segment lost 3 bases and the J segment 0 bases; nucleotides outside the gene matches: 8. The CDR3 covers 17 residues. The germline CDR1 and CDR2 sequences are DFQATT and SNEGSKA (reference sequence). The CDR3 is CSASRASGGRSTDTQYF. CDR3 sequence (DNA): TGCAGTGCTAGTCGGGCTAGCGGGGGGCGTAGCACAGATACGCAGTATTTT.

This clonotype was seen only a few times. The rearrangement joins TRBV28 to TRBJ1-5, with TRBD1 identical over 7 bases. The CDR3 is made up of 16 amino acids. V dropped 6 bases and J dropped 4; count of bases not matched to a gene: 12. Germline values: CDR1 MDHEN, CDR2 SYDVKM. The CDR3 loop reads CASSQPGQPSNQPQHF. As DNA, the CDR3 is TGTGCCAGCAGCCAACCGGGACAGCCCTCAAATCAGCCCCAGCATTTT.

The V and J genes are TRBV28 and TRBJ2-7; D unclear. The CDR3 contains 12 residues. V was pared by 6 bases and J by 4 bases, with 10 bases between. Germline CDR1 is MDHEN and CDR2 is SYDVKM. CDR3 nucleotides: TGTGCCAGCAGACCCGACAAATACGAGCAGTACTTC. Translating gives CASRPDKYEQYF.

This clonotype was recorded at least ten times. V and J are TRBV20-1 and TRBJ2-7; D gene unclear. The CDR3 totals 11 residues. CDR1 and CDR2 (germline): DFQATT, SNEGSKA (reference sequence). V was trimmed by 6 bases and J by 5 bases, leaving 11 bases between them. Written as DNA, the CDR3 is TGCAGTGCCCCTACTGGGGACGAGCAGTACTTC. Its protein product is CSAPTGDEQYF.

CDR3 amino acids: CAISELTSGPKTQYF. For the CDR3, the DNA is TGTGCCATCAGTGAGTTGACTAGCGGCCCCAAGACCCAGTACTTC. V is TRBV10-3 and J is TRBJ2-5; the match to TRBD2 covers 9 bases. V shed 1 base and J 6 bases; nucleotides not matched to a gene: 6. The CDR3 extends over 15 amino acids. Germline-derived CDR1 and CDR2 are ENHRY and SYGVKD.